The source of this T cell receptor (beta chain) is a study of T-cell reconstitution after alpha-beta-depleted transplantation in children. V lost 0 bases to trimming and J lost 3 bases, with 9 bases between them. Germline assignment: CDR1 SGHTA and CDR2 FQGNSA. The CDR3 contains 14 residues. This clonotype was found a few times. Molecular barcoding with unique molecular identifiers was used for the TCRbeta library. TCRdb reprocessed the PCR reads via MiXCR and lists one record per CDR3 protein. The sample consists of about 400,000 distinct CDR3 sequences, just over 20% of them appearing once. The receptor comes from a human donor who donated a stem cell graft to a child with acute myeloid leukemia. The chain has TRBV7-2 and TRBJ2-7, with D possibly TRBD1 on 6 matching bases. This specimen consisted of PBMCs from the stem cell graft donor, obtained from the stem cell graft. CDR3 sequence reads: CASSLAQGYYEQYF. The DNA for the CDR3 is TGTGCCAGCAGCTTAGCGCAGGGGTACTACGAGCAGTACTTC.